The clone carrying this TCR beta chain was seen only a few times. The target antigen is unknown. Germline values: CDR1 MRHNA, CDR2 SNTAGT. The CDR3 loop spans 12 amino acids. Trimming pared 3 bases from V and 11 bases from J, leaving 13 bases between. TCRdb passed the reads through MiXCR, listing each CDR3 protein once. The sample includes approximately 990,000 distinct CDR3 sequences, approximately 31% seen only once; the top ten take 11% to 15%. The data are from a study of T cell repertoires in cytomegalovirus infection. Looking at the study overall: Recently identified HLA-C-restricted CMV epitopes were among the peptides used. Indicated by public TCR beta signatures were CMV infection and matching HLA type. The study, taken as a whole, reports: Clonotypes of TCR beta that were HLA-C-restricted and CMV-specific dominated the ex vivo response. CMV carriers having the relevant HLA were flagged by cumulative public TCR beta family frequency.

The sequencing here drew on cultured CD8+ T cells from PBMCs, taken from culture after CMV antigen stimulation. This clonotype originated in a human donor in good health (CMV status not recorded). Some clones in this sample may be carry-over from other donors' samples. The chain combines TRBV6-4 with TRBJ1-1; D is unresolved. The CDR3 loop reads CASSEGTSAAFF. The CDR3 DNA is TGTGCCAGCAGTGAAGGAACCTCTGCTGCTTTCTTT.